This T cell receptor (beta chain) stems from a study of shared clonotypes between healthy human individuals. Findings and caveats of the study: Four donors shared approximately 5% of their naive CD4 clonotypes.

In replicate PCRs of sorted subsets, about 220 ng DNA, 29,000 or so T cell genomes, was used. Assay: immunoSEQ multiplex PCR; the TCRdb copy retains only in-frame clones and omits some. The data contain more than 2 million clones, roughly 94% of them singletons. Notes on this clone: What it binds is not known.

Caucasian adults residing in Nashville, Tennessee made up all the donors. In the CD4+ fraction, cells were divided into CD45RA+ naive and CD45RA-negative memory subsets. The length of the CDR3 is 16 residues. Trimming removed 5 bases from V and 7 bases from J, with 24 bases in between. In germline, CDR1 is SGHTA, CDR2 FQGNSA. The receptor was derived from a man younger than 35 in good health. Sequenced material: naive CD4+ T cells sorted from blood. Stated subset: CD45RA+ positively selected. This chain links TRBV7-2 with TRBJ2-7; the D gene could be TRBD1 or TRBD2 (5 bases each). The DNA of the CDR3 is TGTGCCAGCAGCAAAATGGGGCGAGGGATTCTTGGAGAGCAGTACTTC. Protein product: CASSKMGRGILGEQYF.